This T cell receptor (beta chain) was identified during a study of beta chain features in type 1 diabetes. Expressed TCRB transcripts were sequenced because the isolated RNA had all been reverse transcribed beforehand. Produced via immunoSEQ multiplex PCR; TCRdb's table is partial and in-frame only. The sample has roughly 230,000 clones; around 9.6% are singletons. Deletions cut 5 bases from V and 7 bases from J, with 15 bases between. Germline-derived CDR1 and CDR2 are MGHRA and YSYEKL. The CDR3 length is 14 residues. As for this clone: The target antigen is unknown.

Overall study findings and caveats: Insertions at VDJ junctions were less frequent in type 1 diabetes patients. These patients also deleted more nucleotides at the same junctions.

The gene calls are TRBV4-1 and TRBJ2-1; D is possibly TRBD1 (5 bases). The sequence derives from a woman in her late teens or twenties in good health. The sequencing input was naive CD4+ T cells from blood. The CDR3 protein is CASSKSRTQNEQFF. Here the CDR3 DNA reads TGCGCCAGCAGCAAAAGCAGGACACAGAATGAGCAGTTCTTC.